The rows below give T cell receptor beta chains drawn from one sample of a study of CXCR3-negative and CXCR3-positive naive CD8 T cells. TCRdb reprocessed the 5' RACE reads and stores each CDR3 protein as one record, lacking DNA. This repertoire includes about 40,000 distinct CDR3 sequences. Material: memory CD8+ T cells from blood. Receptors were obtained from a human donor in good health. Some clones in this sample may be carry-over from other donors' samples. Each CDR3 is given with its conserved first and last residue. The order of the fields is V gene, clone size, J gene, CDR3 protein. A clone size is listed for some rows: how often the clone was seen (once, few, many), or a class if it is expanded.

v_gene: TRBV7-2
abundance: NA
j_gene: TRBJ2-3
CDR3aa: CASSLLADTQYF

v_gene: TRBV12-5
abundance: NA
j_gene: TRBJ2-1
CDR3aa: CASGLAPGLAYYNEQFF

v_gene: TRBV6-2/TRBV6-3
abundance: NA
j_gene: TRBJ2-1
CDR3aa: CASSYSSGGALYNEQFF

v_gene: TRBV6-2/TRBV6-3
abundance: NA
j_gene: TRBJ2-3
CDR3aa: CASSYPTDTQYF

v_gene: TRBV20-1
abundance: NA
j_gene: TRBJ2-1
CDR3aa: CSARLFGEQFF

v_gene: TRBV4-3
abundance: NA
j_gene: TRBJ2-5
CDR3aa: CASSLAGRQETQYF

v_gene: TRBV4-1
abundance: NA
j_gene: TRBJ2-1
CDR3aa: CASSVQSSYNEQFF

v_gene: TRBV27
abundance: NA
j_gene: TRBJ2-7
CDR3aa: CASSPQVGAPQQYF

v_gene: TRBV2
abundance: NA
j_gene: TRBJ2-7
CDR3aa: CASRPGTGASYEQYF

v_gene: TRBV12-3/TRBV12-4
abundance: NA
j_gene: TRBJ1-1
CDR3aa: CASSYGIDTEAFF

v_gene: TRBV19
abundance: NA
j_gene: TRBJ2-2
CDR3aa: CASSITGELFF

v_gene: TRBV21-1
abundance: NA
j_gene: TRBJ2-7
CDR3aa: CASFTGPHYEQYF

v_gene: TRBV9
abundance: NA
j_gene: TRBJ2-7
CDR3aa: CASSVDSFYEQYF

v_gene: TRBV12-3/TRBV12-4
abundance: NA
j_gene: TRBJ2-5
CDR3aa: CASSFLREWETQYF

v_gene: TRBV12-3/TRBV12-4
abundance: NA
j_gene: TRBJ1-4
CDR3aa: CASSRRIDEKLFF

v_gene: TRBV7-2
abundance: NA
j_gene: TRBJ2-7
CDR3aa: CASSPQGADYEQYF

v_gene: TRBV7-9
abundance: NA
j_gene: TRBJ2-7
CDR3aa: CASSLGQGALLEQYF

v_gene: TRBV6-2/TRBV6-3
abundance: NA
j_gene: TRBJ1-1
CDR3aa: CASRLLSRMNTEAFF

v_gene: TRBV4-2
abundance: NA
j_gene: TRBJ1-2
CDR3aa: CASSRTPGQGTGYTF

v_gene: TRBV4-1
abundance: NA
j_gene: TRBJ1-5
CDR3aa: CASSQDPGTGQPQHF

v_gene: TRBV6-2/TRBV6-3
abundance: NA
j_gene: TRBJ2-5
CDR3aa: CASSYTETQYF

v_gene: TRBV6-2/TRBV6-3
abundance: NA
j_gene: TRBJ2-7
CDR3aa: CASSYFSGTGNYYEQYF

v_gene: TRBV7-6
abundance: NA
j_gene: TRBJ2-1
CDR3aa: CASSLRGPDYNEQFF

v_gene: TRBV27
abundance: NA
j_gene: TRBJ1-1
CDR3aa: CASSLRGMNTEAFF

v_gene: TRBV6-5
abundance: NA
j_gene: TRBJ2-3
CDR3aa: CASSKNAPGASTDTQYF

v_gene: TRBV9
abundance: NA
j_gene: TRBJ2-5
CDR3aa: CASSVSGLVETQYF

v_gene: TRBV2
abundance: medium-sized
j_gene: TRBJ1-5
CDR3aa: CASSEEPPPQHF

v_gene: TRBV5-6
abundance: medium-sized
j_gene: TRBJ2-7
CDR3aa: CASSLAPTSYEQYF

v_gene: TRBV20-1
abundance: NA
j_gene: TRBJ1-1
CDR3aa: CSARVGGNTEAFF